Each of the 9 T cell receptor beta chains below was sequenced from the same sample in a study of T cell responses to AZD1222 COVID-19 vaccine. Profiled with immunoSEQ multiplex PCR; TCRdb holds only in-frame clones, not every one. The profile covers about 97,000 clones, with approximately 90% appearing a single time and about 7.8% taken by the ten largest. This material consisted of peripheral blood, taken on day 0 of AZD1222 vaccination. These receptors came from an adult in good health.

This rearrangement joins TRBV18 to TRBJ1-2, with a tentative D call TRBD1 (6 bases). The CDR3 runs 15 residues. Trimming took off 2 bases at V and 4 bases at J, with 14 bases between the two ends. The germline gives CDR1 KGHSH, CDR2 LQKENI. The CDR3 here is CASSPDRSGAYGYTF. In nucleotides, the CDR3 is TGTGCCAGCTCACCAGATCGGTCAGGGGCCTATGGCTACACCTTC.

J is TRBJ1-5 and V is TRBV6-5; possible D gene TRBD1, 5 bases. Germline V gene lookup returns CDR1 MNHEY and CDR2 SVGAGI. V shed 5 bases and J shed 6 bases, with 11 bases lying between them. This CDR3 comprises 13 residues. The CDR3 region is CASSQGLGQPQHF. The CDR3 nucleotides read TGTGCCAGCAGTCAGGGATTAGGTCAGCCCCAGCATTTT.

The chain carries TRBV10-3 and TRBJ1-1; no clear D gene. Germline V CDR1 and CDR2: ENHRY, SYGVKD. V shed 4 bases and J shed 1 base, with 7 bases lying between them. This CDR3 region has 13 residues. The CDR3 DNA is TGTGCCATCAGTGGTTTGGGGAACACTGAAGCTTTCTTT. This encodes CAISGLGNTEAFF.

The chain links TRBV12-3 or TRBV12-4 to TRBJ2-7, with 8 nucleotides matching TRBD1. After removal of 6 bases from V and 3 bases from J, the junction contained 4 bases not matched to a gene. The CDR3 totals 13 residues. The CDR3 loop reads CASSRQGLYEQYF. The CDR3 nucleotides are TGTGCCAGCAGCCGACAGGGGCTCTACGAGCAGTACTTC.

V gene TRBV7-8 combines with J gene TRBJ2-5; D might be TRBD1 or TRBD2, each matching 5 bases. The CDR3 totals 15 residues. Trimming left V 1 base short and J 5 bases short, with 14 bases between. The germline CDR1 and CDR2 sequences are SGHVS and FQNEAQ. The CDR3 here is CASSLGVGDGETQYF. The CDR3, as DNA: TGTGCCAGCAGCTTAGGGGTGGGGGATGGGGAGACCCAGTACTTC.

This clone is labeled as medium-sized (0.01 to 0.1%). The chain is built from TRBV5-1 and TRBJ1-1; D is perhaps TRBD1 (5 bases). The length of the CDR3 is 16 residues. Germline CDR1 and CDR2: SGHRS and YFSETQ. V gave up 0 bases and J gave up 0 bases, with 12 bases separating them. The CDR3 loop is CASSLEGLSMNTEAFF. The CDR3, as DNA: TGCGCCAGCAGCTTGGAGGGACTCAGCATGAACACTGAAGCTTTCTTT.

The CDR3 nucleotides are TGTGCCAGCAGCTTGGCCAGGGGGTCTTCACCCCTCCACTTT. It is translated as CASSLARGSSPLHF. The genes are TRBV5-8 and TRBJ1-6; TRBD1 matches at 7 bases. CDR1 and CDR2 from the germline V gene are SGHTS and YDEGEE. The CDR3 contains 14 residues. With V trimmed by 0 bases and J by 9 bases, 3 bases remained unmatched.

The J gene is TRBJ2-2, the V gene TRBV28; 11 positions agree with TRBD2. The length of the CDR3 is 16 residues. Germline assignment: CDR1 MDHEN and CDR2 SYDVKM. V was pared by 6 bases and J by 4 bases, with 7 bases of the junction left unmatched. The CDR3 protein is CASSPGLAGTTGELFF. The CDR3 coding sequence is TGTGCCAGCAGCCCCGGACTAGCGGGTACCACCGGGGAGCTGTTTTTT.

The CDR3 protein is CASSEEREFSYEQYF. The CDR3 coding sequence is TGTGCCAGCAGTGAAGAGCGGGAGTTCTCCTACGAGCAGTACTTC. The chain has TRBV2 and TRBJ2-7; 8 bases map to TRBD2. The CDR3 has 15 residues. CDR1 and CDR2 from the germline V gene are SNHLY and FYNNEI. The V segment lost 1 base and the J segment 0 bases; nucleotides outside the gene matches: 2. The full variable domain, completed using reference TRBV2 and TRBJ2-7, is EPEVTQTPSHQVTQMGQEVILRCVPISNHLYFYWYRQILGQKVEFLVSFYNNEISEKSEIFDDQFSVERPDGSNFTLKIRSTKLEDSAMYFCASSEEREFSYEQYFGPGTRLTVT.